Shown below are 14 T cell receptor beta chains from a single sample sequenced in a study of CD8+CD57+ T cells in acquired aplastic anemia. Researchers used genomic DNA as the template to profile TCR beta VDJ and CDR3. TCRdb re-called the reads through MiXCR, storing one row per CDR3 protein. Among about 250,000 distinct CDR3 sequences listed, 40% to 50% were seen once. In patients chosen for sequencing, flow cytometry had shown CD8+CD57+ cell expansion. Sequenced material: sorted CD4+, CD8+, or CD8+CD57+ T cells (not recorded which) from PBMCs. All receptors derive from a human donor with aplastic anemia.

The chain recombines TRBV20-1 with TRBJ1-5; D is unresolved. V was clipped by 5 bases and J by 1 base, with 9 bases between them. CDR3 length: 13 residues. Germline values: CDR1 DFQATT, CDR2 SNEGSKA (reference sequence). This chain's CDR3 is CSARPDSNQPQHF. The CDR3 DNA reads TGCAGTGCTCGGCCGGACAGCAATCAGCCCCAGCATTTT.

This clonotype was counted a few times. This chain joins TRBV29-1 and TRBJ1-1; D remains ambiguous. The CDR3 covers 12 residues. Per the germline V gene, CDR1 is SQVTM and CDR2 is ANQGSEA. V shed 7 bases and J shed 0 bases, with 9 bases lying between them. The CDR3 sequence: CSALTLNTEAFF. The CDR3 region has the DNA TGCAGCGCCCTCACGCTGAACACTGAAGCTTTCTTT.

This clonotype was recorded at least ten times. The chain uses TRBV5-5 and TRBJ2-3; 7 bases map to TRBD2. J gave up 0 bases and V 1 base, and 2 bases lay outside the gene matches. The CDR3 is 15 amino acids. Germline V gene lookup returns CDR1 SGHKS and CDR2 YYEKEE (reference sequence). CDR3 sequence reads: CASSLYGRSTDTQYF. In nucleotides, the CDR3 is TGTGCCAGCAGCTTGTACGGGAGGAGCACAGATACGCAGTATTTT.

This clonotype appeared a few times. A junction boundary mismatches the germline segment, possibly from a read error. The CDR3 reads CASSQRTGSSYNSPLYF. As DNA, the CDR3 is TGTGCCAGCAGCCAAAGGACAGGGAGCTCCTATAATTCACCCCTCTACTTT. The chain uses TRBV3-1 and TRBJ1-6; the match to TRBD1 covers 8 bases. Germline V gene lookup returns CDR1 LGHDT and CDR2 YNNKEL (reference sequence). This CDR3 is built from 17 residues.

This clonotype came up many times. The chain combines TRBV20-1 with TRBJ1-3; no firm D call. The ends were cut back, 5 bases at V and 4 bases at J, with 9 bases in the middle. The CDR3 runs to 12 residues. Per germline, CDR1 DFQATT and CDR2 SNEGSKA (reference sequence). The CDR3 loop is CSAGRVGNTIYF. CDR3 nucleotide sequence: TGCAGTGCTGGACGAGTCGGAAACACCATATATTTT.

Ten or more counts support this clonotype. The chain recombines TRBV5-1 with TRBJ2-1, with TRBD2 matching over 10 bases. The V gene's germline CDR1 is SGHRS and CDR2 YFSETQ. J was trimmed by 5 bases and V by 2 bases; bases with no gene match: 1. The CDR3 runs 14 residues. The CDR3 DNA sequence: TGCGCCAGCAGCTTACTAGCGGGAAACAATGAGCAGTTCTTC. Amino acids: CASSLLAGNNEQFF.

The chain recombines TRBV24-1 with TRBJ2-7, with 9 bases identical to TRBD1. Germline assignment: CDR1 KGHDR and CDR2 SFDVKD. V lost 5 bases to trimming and J lost 12 bases; unmatched junction nucleotides: 4. CDR3 length: 11 residues. CDR3 loop: CATSAGDRVYF. As DNA, the CDR3 is TGTGCCACCAGTGCGGGGGACAGGGTGTACTTC.

The chain recombines TRBV30 with TRBJ1-5; TRBD1 matches 7 bases. Germline loops: CDR1 GTSNPN, CDR2 SVGIG (reference sequence). The CDR3 length is 13 residues. The V gene end was trimmed by 3 bases and the J gene end by 6 bases; junction bases not matched to a gene: 5. CDR3 DNA sequence: TGTGCCTGGAGCGCGACAGGGCTTCAGCCCCAGCATTTT. Its translation is CAWSATGLQPQHF.

Remarks on this clonotype: A much larger clone is a single base away; this may be a read error. V and J are TRBV14 and TRBJ1-1, with D tentatively TRBD1 (5 bases). In germline, CDR1 is SGHDN, CDR2 FVKESK. V gave up 2 bases and J gave up 3 bases, with 13 bases separating them. This CDR3 is built from 15 residues. The CDR3, as DNA: TGTGCCAGCAGCCAAACAGGAAGGATTGACACTGAAGCTTTCTTT. This encodes CASSQTGRIDTEAFF.

This clonotype was observed once. A much larger clone differs by one base, so this may be a read error. The chain joins TRBV12-3 or TRBV12-4 to TRBJ2-3; D assignment may be TRBD1 or TRBD2 (5 bases each). The CDR3 contains 16 residues. CDR3 in amino acids: CAKQFPGAFGTDTQYF. The CDR3 DNA reads as TGTGCAAAGCAGTTTCCCGGGGCCTTTGGCACAGATACGCAGTATTTT.

This clonotype occurred a few times. The chain recombines TRBV7-2 with TRBJ2-5, with 9 positions matching TRBD1. From germline, CDR1 is SGHTA and CDR2 FQGNSA. The CDR3 length is 15 residues. The ends lost 4 bases at V and 1 base at J; junction bases unmatched: 4. The chain's CDR3 is CASSSGDRVQETQYF. For the CDR3, the DNA is TGTGCCAGCAGCTCAGGGGACAGGGTCCAAGAGACCCAGTACTTC.

This chain connects TRBV2 to TRBJ2-3; possibly TRBD1 for D (6 bases). The CDR3 is 12 amino acids. Germline CDR1 and CDR2: SNHLY and FYNNEI. Trimming took 6 bases from V and 5 from J, leaving 9 bases between them. In DNA, the CDR3 is TGTGCCAGCAGGGGGGCAGGAGATACGCAGTATTTT. Protein: CASRGAGDTQYF.

This clonotype was observed a handful of times. The CDR3 DNA follows: TGTGCCAGCTCCCGAGCCGGCGGGAATAACAATGAGCAGTTCTTC. Its translation: CASSRAGGNNNEQFF. The rearrangement uses TRBV27 and TRBJ2-1, with D tentatively TRBD2 (6 bases). This CDR3 has 15 residues. V was shortened by 8 bases and J by 5 bases, with 19 bases between the two germline ends. The V gene's germline CDR1 is MNHEY and CDR2 SMNVEV (reference sequence).

This chain connects TRBV10-3 to TRBJ1-2; D gene uncertain. The ends were cut back, 2 bases at V and 2 bases at J, with 6 bases in the middle. In germline, CDR1 is ENHRY, CDR2 SYGVKD. The CDR3 runs 13 residues. CDR3 nucleotides: TGTGCCATCAGTGAGGTCGCGAACTATGGCTACACCTTC. This codes for CAISEVANYGYTF.